The 7 T cell receptor beta chains below were found in one sample sequenced in a study of shared clonotypes between healthy human individuals. Naive CD8 populations comprised CD45RO-negative cells positively selected for CCR7, excluding terminally differentiated effector memory CD45RA+ cells. Libraries were prepared by immunoSEQ multiplex PCR; TCRdb keeps only in-frame clonotypes and omits some of them. The sample includes about 1.9 million clones, around 93% of them seen just once. Material: naive CD8+ T cells from PBMCs. These receptors all stem from a man in his late teens or twenties in good health. Some clones in this sample may be carry-over from other donors' samples.

This clone was counted between two and nine times. Other DNA sequences in the same sample also yield this CDR3. V is TRBV29-1 and J is TRBJ1-1, with D unclear. The CDR3 runs 12 residues. With 0 bases removed from V and 8 bases from J, the gap between germline ends came to 10 bases. CDR1 and CDR2 from the germline V gene are SQVTM and ANQGSEA. Here the CDR3 reads CSVEDLRPEAFF. In DNA form, the CDR3 reads TGCAGCGTTGAAGATCTTAGACCCGAAGCTTTCTTT.

The gene calls are TRBV4-3 and TRBJ2-7; D uncertain. Trimming cost V 0 bases and J 2 bases, with 14 bases left between them. The CDR3 has 16 residues. The germline gives CDR1 LGHNA, CDR2 YSLEER. The CDR3 region is CASSQDPLTVAYEQYF. The DNA of the CDR3 is TGCGCCAGCAGCCAAGACCCCCTGACGGTTGCCTACGAGCAGTACTTC.

The chain is built from TRBV6-1 and TRBJ1-5, with TRBD1 matching 8 bases. After removal of 4 bases from V and 9 bases from J, the junction contained 11 bases not matched to a gene. Germline CDR1 reads MNHNS; CDR2 reads SASEGT. The length of the CDR3 is 15 residues. As DNA, the CDR3 is TGTGCCAGCAGTGCGGACAGGGAGATAGTTTGGCCCCAGCATTTT. Its protein is CASSADREIVWPQHF.

J is TRBJ2-1 and V is TRBV5-5, with TRBD1 matching 9 bases. The CDR3 is 14 amino acids. The germline CDR1 and CDR2 sequences are SGHKS and YYEKEE (reference sequence). V lost 4 bases and J lost 6; bases outside the gene matches: 5. Here the CDR3 reads CASSPDRGGNEQFF. The CDR3, as DNA: TGTGCCAGCAGCCCCGACAGGGGGGGCAATGAGCAGTTCTTC. The full variable domain, in which reference TRBV5-5 and TRBJ2-1 provide the parts outside the CDR3, is DAGVTQSPTHLIKTRGQQVTLRCSPISGHKSVSWYQQVLGQGPQFIFQYYEKEERGRGNFPDRFSARQFPNYSSELNVNALLLGDSALYLCASSPDRGGNEQFFGPGTRLTVL.

As to this clone: In the same sample, other DNA sequences code for this CDR3. The CDR3 protein is CASSLVRAAEAFF. The CDR3 nucleotides read TGTGCCAGCAGCTTGGTTCGCGCCGCTGAAGCTTTCTTT. This chain uses TRBV5-6 with TRBJ1-1; D unclear. CDR1 and CDR2 from the germline V gene are SGHDT and YYEEEE. Trimming stripped 0 bases from V and 6 bases from J, with 9 bases between. The CDR3 has 13 amino acids.

J is TRBJ2-2 and V is TRBV19, with 11 bases matching TRBD2. The germline CDR1 and CDR2 sequences are LNHDA and SQIVND (reference sequence). This CDR3 has 16 residues. J was trimmed by 1 base and V by 8 bases; bases with no gene match: 6. DNA for the CDR3: TGTGCCAGTGCCGACCTAGCGGGAGGGAACACCGGGGAGCTGTTTTTT. This translates into CASADLAGGNTGELFF.

The chain joins TRBV18 to TRBJ2-7, with 8 bases matching TRBD1. The CDR3 has 15 amino acids. CDR1 is KGHSH and CDR2 is LQKENI in the germline V gene. V trimming: 2 bases; J trimming: 3 bases; junction bases outside the gene matches: 6. CDR3 loop: CASSPGGRGLYEQYF. DNA of the CDR3: TGTGCCAGCTCACCAGGGGGCAGGGGGCTCTACGAGCAGTACTTC. Combining the CDR3 with reference TRBV18 and TRBJ2-7 gives the whole variable domain NAGVMQNPRHLVRRRGQEARLRCSPMKGHSHVYWYRQLPEEGLKFMVYLQKENIIDESGMPKERFSAEFPKEGPSILRIQQVVRGDSAAYFCASSPGGRGLYEQYFGPGTRLTVT.